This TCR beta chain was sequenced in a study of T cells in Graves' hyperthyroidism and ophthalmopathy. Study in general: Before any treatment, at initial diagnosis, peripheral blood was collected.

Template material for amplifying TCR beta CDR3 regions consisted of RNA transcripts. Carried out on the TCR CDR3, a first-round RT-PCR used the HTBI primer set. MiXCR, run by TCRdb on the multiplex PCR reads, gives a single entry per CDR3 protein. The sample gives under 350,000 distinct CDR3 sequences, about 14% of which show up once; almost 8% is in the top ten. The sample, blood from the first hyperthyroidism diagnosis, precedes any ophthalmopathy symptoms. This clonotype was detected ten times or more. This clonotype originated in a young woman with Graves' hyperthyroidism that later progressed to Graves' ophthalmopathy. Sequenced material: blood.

Here the CDR3 reads CASSDLETQYF. DNA for the CDR3: TGTGCCAGCAGCGACCTTGAGACCCAGTACTTC. The chain uses TRBV3-1 and TRBJ2-5; D is undetermined. Per the germline V gene, CDR1 is LGHDT and CDR2 is YNNKEL (reference sequence). Trimming shortened V by 5 bases and J by 5 bases, and 6 bases separated the two germline ends. CDR3 size: 11 residues.